Each of the 8 T cell receptor beta chains below was sequenced from the same sample in a study of beta chain features in type 1 diabetes (dated 2018 in TCRdb). The library was obtained by the immunoSEQ multiplex PCR assay. The entire isolated RNA was reverse transcribed using the High Capacity cDNA Reverse Transcription Kit, and thus expressed TCRB transcripts were sequenced. TCRdb holds this immuneACCESS table with in-frame rearrangements only. Some clones are missing; in checked studies, unresolved V genes explain under half, and the rest has no known cause. The sample table holds about 470,000 clones, of which over 25% were seen once. The ten top clones hold 0.065% of the sample. Sequencing was done on a sample of naive CD4+ T cells from blood. The cell subset or site label on this specimen signifies: true naive CD4+ T cells. The receptors derive from a man aged 18 to 35 in good health.

The rearrangement joins TRBV5-1 to TRBJ2-7; 8 bases fit TRBD1. This CDR3 spans 17 amino acids. J lost 6 bases, V lost 3 bases, and 17 bases had no gene match. The germline CDR1 and CDR2 sequences are SGHRS and YFSETQ. CDR3 sequence (DNA): TGCGCCAGCAGCTATTGGCAGGGGGCCTCCCCTACCGGCGAGCAGTACTTC. It translates to CASSYWQGASPTGEQYF.

The chain links TRBV9 to TRBJ2-5, with D tentatively TRBD1 or TRBD2 (5 bases each). The CDR3 is made up of 15 amino acids. In germline, CDR1 is SGDLS, CDR2 YYNGEE. V lost 2 bases to trimming and J lost 4 bases, with 15 bases between them. The CDR3 spells CASSVGNVGAETQYF. The CDR3 coding sequence is TGTGCCAGCAGCGTCGGGAATGTAGGGGCAGAGACCCAGTACTTC. The full variable domain, rest sourced from reference TRBV9 and TRBJ2-5, is DSGVTQTPKHLITATGQRVTLRCSPRSGDLSVYWYQQSLDQGLQFLIQYYNGEERAKGNILERFSAQQFPDLHSELNLSSLELGDSALYFCASSVGNVGAETQYFGPGTRLLVL.

This chain connects TRBV13 to TRBJ2-5, with 7 bases lining up with TRBD2. The CDR3 runs to 13 residues. The trim removed 5 bases at V and 4 bases at J, leaving 4 bases unmatched. CDR1 is PRHDT and CDR2 is FYEKMQ in the germline V gene (reference sequence). CDR3 residues: CASSPGGIETQYF. CDR3 nucleotide sequence: TGTGCCAGCAGCCCCGGGGGGATAGAGACCCAGTACTTC.

The J gene is TRBJ1-1, the V gene TRBV14; D is undetermined. The CDR3 runs 14 residues. The germline V gene encodes CDR1 SGHDN and CDR2 FVKESK. Trimming took off 1 base at V and 6 bases at J, with 12 bases between the two ends. DNA of the CDR3: TGTGCCAGCAGCCAAGTCTGGGTACGGTCTGAAGCTTTCTTT. Amino acid sequence: CASSQVWVRSEAFF.

The chain recombines TRBV9 with TRBJ2-1; D may be TRBD2 (7 bases). The germline V gene has CDR1 SGDLS and CDR2 YYNGEE. V was trimmed by 4 bases and J by 3 bases, leaving 11 bases between them. This CDR3 is built from 14 residues. CDR3 residues: CASSSGGGYNEQFF. The CDR3 DNA follows: TGTGCCAGCAGCTCGGGGGGCGGCTACAATGAGCAGTTCTTC.

V usage is TRBV7-9 and J usage is TRBJ1-1; D gene uncertain. The germline V gene encodes CDR1 SEHNR and CDR2 FQNEAQ (reference sequence). Deletions cut 5 bases from V and 6 bases from J, with 22 bases between. The CDR3 has 16 residues. The CDR3 DNA follows: TGTGCCAGCAGCGTTCCTGTGGTGACGGCGCCATCTGAAGCTTTCTTT. Its translation is CASSVPVVTAPSEAFF.

This chain links TRBV7-2 with TRBJ2-3; D uncertain. Deletions cut 3 bases from V and 2 bases from J, with 12 bases between. The germline CDR1 and CDR2 sequences are SGHTA and FQGNSA. This CDR3 spans 15 amino acids. CDR3 sequence: CASSLTRQYTDTQYF. For the CDR3, the DNA is TGTGCCAGCAGCTTGACTCGGCAGTACACAGATACGCAGTATTTT.

This chain joins TRBV30 and TRBJ2-7, with D possibly TRBD2 on 6 matching bases. Trimming shortened V by 4 bases and J by 1 base, and 11 bases separated the two germline ends. Germline CDR1 reads GTSNPN; CDR2 reads SVGIG (reference sequence). The length of the CDR3 is 13 residues. The CDR3 loop is CAWMDSGSYEQYF. The DNA of the CDR3 is TGTGCCTGGATGGATAGCGGTTCCTACGAGCAGTACTTC. The full variable domain, completed using reference TRBV30 and TRBJ2-7, is SQTIHQWPATLVQPVGSPLSLECTVEGTSNPNLYWYRQAAGRGLQLLFYSVGIGQISSEVPQNLSASRPQDRQFILSSKKLLLSDSGFYLCAWMDSGSYEQYFGPGTRLTVT.